Listed below are T cell receptor beta chains from one sample, sequenced in a study of post-analysis software for immune sequencing data. Via MiXCR, TCRdb re-called the PCR reads, giving one row per CDR3 protein. This table has under 900,000 distinct CDR3 sequences, about 50% appearing once. Sequenced input: blood. Source of these receptors: a girl aged 10-17 years with multiple sclerosis. Both conserved end residues are part of each CDR3. The D gene is left open where the match is weak. Clone size is stated in some rows and not others, as once, few, many or a class when expanded.

v_gene	j_gene	abundance	d_gene	CDR3nt	CDR3aa
TRBV12-3/TRBV12-4	TRBJ2-7	-	TRBD2	TGTGCCAGCAGTGGGGCGGGAGGATTGCCTGAGCAGTACTTC	CASSGAGGLPEQYF
TRBV20-1	TRBJ2-7	-	TRBD1	TGCAGTGCTTACCTCAGGGGGCGTGGGGAGCAGTACTTC	CSAYLRGRGEQYF
TRBV5-1	TRBJ2-1	-	-	TGCGCCAGCAGCCGTTCCGGGACCAATTACAATGAGCAGTTCTTC	CASSRSGTNYNEQFF
TRBV12-3/TRBV12-4	TRBJ2-7	-	TRBD1	TGTGCCAGCGGAAAACTGGACAGGGCGCAGTACTTC	CASGKLDRAQYF
TRBV7-2	TRBJ2-6	few	-	TGTGCAAGACCCAAACCTGGGGCCAACGTCCTGACTTTC	CARPKPGANVLTF
TRBV6-1	TRBJ1-2	-	-	TGTGCCAGCAGTGCTCAGGGCGTTGGGGGCTACACCTTC	CASSAQGVGGYTF
TRBV20-1	TRBJ1-5	few	-	TGCAGTGCTAGGCCTGGGGAGGGCAATCAGCCCCAGCATTTT	CSARPGEGNQPQHF
TRBV15	TRBJ2-7	once	TRBD1	TGTGCCACCAGCAGAGATCACCGGGACAGGGACTCCTACGAGCAGTACTTC	CATSRDHRDRDSYEQYF
TRBV12-3/TRBV12-4	TRBJ2-2	-	TRBD2	TGTGCCAGCATTACCCCGGGCCCGAAGCGGGAGCCCGTCCCCGGGGAGCTGTTTTTT	CASITPGPKREPVPGELFF
TRBV7-9	TRBJ2-2	once	TRBD1	TGTGCCAGCAGCCGGACAGGGTTCCGCGCCCCCACGAACACCGGGGAGCTGTTTTTT	CASSRTGFRAPTNTGELFF
TRBV20-1	TRBJ2-1	few	-	TGCAGTGCTAGACCTTTTTCTAGTGATGAGCAGTTCTTC	CSARPFSSDEQFF
TRBV7-2	TRBJ2-7	-	-	TGTGCCAGCAGCTTAATGTCCTACGAGCAGTACTTC	CASSLMSYEQYF
TRBV7-2	TRBJ1-1	-	-	TGTGCCAGCAGCCCTCGTGGAGGGGGTTCTGGCACTGAAGCTTTCTTT	CASSPRGGGSGTEAFF
TRBV20-1	TRBJ2-3	few	TRBD2	TGCAGTGCCCGACTAGCGGGAGGGCCAATCGGTTGGGCAGATACGCAGTATTTT	CSARLAGGPIGWADTQYF
TRBV3-1	TRBJ2-7	few	TRBD2	TGTGCCAGCAGCCAACTAGCGGGAGTAAAGTACTTC	CASSQLAGVKYF
TRBV27	TRBJ1-2	-	-	TGTGCCAGCAGTGTACGGGGAGCAAGAAACTATGGCTACACCTTC	CASSVRGARNYGYTF
TRBV7-3	TRBJ2-3	-	TRBD2	TGTGCCAGCAGCCTTCAGCGGGGTCGGGGAGATACGCAGTATTTT	CASSLQRGRGDTQYF
TRBV20-1	TRBJ2-3	-	-	TGCAGTGCTACCAAACCAGGGGTCCTTGGGGATACGCAGTATTTT	CSATKPGVLGDTQYF
TRBV12-5	TRBJ2-7	-	TRBD1	TGTGCTAGTGGTGCAGGGGGCTACGAGCAGTACTTC	CASGAGGYEQYF
TRBV11-2	TRBJ2-5	-	-	TGTGCCAGCAGCTTAGGAGTGGAAAGGGGGGCAGAGACCCAGTACTTC	CASSLGVERGAETQYF
TRBV5-1	TRBJ1-2	-	-	TGCGCCAGCAGCTTCGGGAGGGGCGCTGAGAGCTACACCTTC	CASSFGRGAESYTF
TRBV5-1	TRBJ2-7	-	-	TGCGCCAGCAGCCCACCCGACTACTCCTACGAGCAGTACTTC	CASSPPDYSYEQYF
TRBV15	TRBJ2-2	-	-	TGTGCCACCAGCAGTGATGGGGGTGGCGGGGAGCTGTTTTTT	CATSSDGGGGELFF
TRBV12-3/TRBV12-4	TRBJ2-7	many	TRBD2	TGTGCCAGCAGCCCTAGCGGGGGAACCTACGAGCAGTACTTC	CASSPSGGTYEQYF
TRBV10-3	TRBJ2-3	-	TRBD2	TGTGCCATCAGTTGGTTTGGTGCGAGCGGGGGTGCCGCTAGCACAGATACGCAGTATTTT	CAISWFGASGGAASTDTQYF
TRBV11-2	TRBJ1-2	-	TRBD1	TGTGCCAGCAGCTTAGATAGGAACAGGGGGCTTTATGGCTACACCTTC	CASSLDRNRGLYGYTF
TRBV20-1	TRBJ1-2	-	-	TGCAGTGCTAGATTAGTAGTGGACCTATCTTATGGCTACACCTTC	CSARLVVDLSYGYTF
TRBV5-1	TRBJ2-1	-	-	TGCGCCAGCAAGTCGGCACAGGTCTGGAATGAGCAGTTCTTC	CASKSAQVWNEQFF
TRBV14	TRBJ2-7	-	TRBD2	TGTGCCAGCAGCCTTTTTGGACTAGCGGGAGATCAGCAGTACTTC	CASSLFGLAGDQQYF
TRBV12-3/TRBV12-4	TRBJ1-5	-	TRBD1	TGTGCCAGCAGTTTAGGGTGGACAGGTAACAATCAGCCCCAGCATTTT	CASSLGWTGNNQPQHF
TRBV29-1	TRBJ1-2	few	-	TGCAGCGCCGCCACGGGTGATGGCTACACCTTC	CSAATGDGYTF
TRBV12-3/TRBV12-4	TRBJ2-2	-	-	TGTGCCAGCAGTTTTTCAAATGGAGGGGCGACCGGGGAGCTGTTTTTT	CASSFSNGGATGELFF
TRBV5-1	TRBJ2-5	-	-	TGCGCCAGCAGCCCTGACAGCCAGGGGGAGACCCAGTACTTC	CASSPDSQGETQYF
TRBV7-9	TRBJ1-5	-	-	TGTGCCAGCACATCGACAGGAAACAATCAGCCCCAGCATTTT	CASTSTGNNQPQHF
TRBV20-1	TRBJ2-1	-	-	TGCAGTGCTAGAGTTGGCCAACTGCAGTTCTTC	CSARVGQLQFF
TRBV20-1	TRBJ2-3	-	TRBD2	TGCAGTGCCCCCGGGGCGGCCGGGAGGGCCCAAGATACGCAGTATTTT	CSAPGAAGRAQDTQYF
TRBV5-1	TRBJ2-7	-	-	TGCGCCAGCAGCTTTGGCCGGTGGGGGTCGAGCTCCTACGAGCAGGACTTC	CASSFGRWGSSSYEQDF
TRBV5-1	TRBJ2-1	few	-	TGCGCCAGCAGCTCCCGCGAGGGAAACAATGAGCAGTTCTTC	CASSSREGNNEQFF
TRBV12-3/TRBV12-4	TRBJ1-2	-	-	TGTGCCAGCATGTTTCAGCCAAATTATGGCTACACCTTC	CASMFQPNYGYTF
TRBV18	TRBJ1-2	-	TRBD1	TGTGCCAGCTCACAAGTATCGGGACAGTCCAACTATGGCTACACCTTC	CASSQVSGQSNYGYTF
TRBV12-3/TRBV12-4	TRBJ1-5	-	TRBD1	TGTGCCAGCAGTTTAACCCCCGACAGGGAAGGGCATTTT	CASSLTPDREGHF
TRBV7-6	TRBJ2-3	few	-	TGTGCCAGCAGCTTTTTATACCGCGCCGGCGCTAGCACAGATACGCAGTATTTT	CASSFLYRAGASTDTQYF
TRBV10-2	TRBJ2-1	-	TRBD2	TGCGCCAGCAGTGGTACCGGGACTAGCGGAGGCTCCTACAATGAGCAGTTCTTC	CASSGTGTSGGSYNEQFF
TRBV20-1	TRBJ2-1	-	TRBD2	TGCAGTGCTAGGGGTAGCGGGGGCCTTTCCTACAATGAGCAGTTCTTC	CSARGSGGLSYNEQFF
TRBV7-2	TRBJ2-3	-	-	TGTGCCAGCAGCTTAGTCCGGGGAAACGGGGCAGATACGCAGTATTTT	CASSLVRGNGADTQYF
TRBV13	TRBJ2-1	-	-	TGTGCCAGCAGCGACGGAACTAGCTCAACCAATGAGCAGTTCTTC	CASSDGTSSTNEQFF
TRBV7-2	TRBJ2-7	once	TRBD2	TGTGCCAGCAGCTTAGAGCCCGGACTAGCGGGGGGGCGGGATCAGTACTTC	CASSLEPGLAGGRDQYF
TRBV7-2	TRBJ2-5	few	-	TGCGCCAGCAGCTTGGTTGGTGCCGGGGAGACCCAGTACTTC	CASSLVGAGETQYF
TRBV7-2	TRBJ2-3	few	-	TGTGCCAGCAGCTCTTTTGCGATTAGCACAGATACGCAGTATTTT	CASSSFAISTDTQYF
TRBV5-1	TRBJ2-3	-	-	TGCGCCAGCAGCTTGGCCGCGTTTGCGGGTCCTAGCACAGATACGCAGTATTTT	CASSLAAFAGPSTDTQYF
TRBV6-6	TRBJ1-2	few	-	TGTGCCAGCAGTTACTCCCAGGGAGTTAACTATGGCTACACCTTC	CASSYSQGVNYGYTF
TRBV5-1	TRBJ2-1	few	-	TGCGCCAGCAGCTCTTTCCGACTAGACTACAATGAGCAGTTCTTC	CASSSFRLDYNEQFF
TRBV27	TRBJ2-6	-	-	TGTGCCAGCAGTTCCCCTAAAATCTCTGGGGCCAACGTCCTGACTTTC	CASSSPKISGANVLTF
TRBV12-3/TRBV12-4	TRBJ2-3	-	-	TGTGCCAGCAGAGTGGGCGGGACGACAGATACGCAGTATTTT	CASRVGGTTDTQYF
TRBV12-3/TRBV12-4	TRBJ2-1	few	TRBD2	TGTGCCAGCAGTCCCCGGGAGGGGTACTTCAATGAGCAGTTCTTC	CASSPREGYFNEQFF
TRBV6-1	TRBJ2-7	-	TRBD2	TGTGCCAGCAGTAGACGATCGGGACTAGCGGGCGGTTACAATGAGCAGTACTTC	CASSRRSGLAGGYNEQYF
TRBV4-1	TRBJ2-3	few	-	TGCGCCAGCAGCCAAGATGGTCCAGGCTCAAGAGATACGCAGTATTTT	CASSQDGPGSRDTQYF
TRBV7-9	TRBJ2-7	-	-	TGTGCCAGCAGCTCTCCGACAGTAAACTCCTGCGAGCAGTACTTC	CASSSPTVNSCEQYF
TRBV27	TRBJ2-1	-	-	TGTGCCAGCAGTTTATTAGTTCGGCCAGCGGTCCGAGGGGTCCCCTACAATGAGCAGTTCTTC	CASSLLVRPAVRGVPYNEQFF